These T cell receptor beta chains were read from a single sample in a study of blood T cell repertoires in COVID-19. This table comes from immunoSEQ multiplex PCR, and its TCRdb copy is limited to in-frame clones, with some not included. Among about 180,000 clones, approximately 80% were seen once, and the ten largest hold around 15%. The sequencing sample was made of PBMCs or T cells enriched from blood (not recorded which). Receptors were obtained from a man between 60 and 75 years old who had been exposed to COVID-19. Both conserved end residues are part of each CDR3. The D gene is left open where the match is weak. Where a row states a size, it is once, few, many or the class of an expanded clone; other rows omit it.

TGTGCCAGCAGTCCGCGGACGGGATCCTACGAGCAGTACTTC CASSPRTGSYEQYF TRBV27 14 - - TRBJ2-7
TGTGCCAGCAGCCCCAGCGTAGTCGGTACAGGGTTTCTCTTTGATACGCAGTATTTT CASSPSVVGTGFLFDTQYF TRBV9 19 - - TRBJ2-3
TGTGCCAGCAGCCAAGACAGCTTCCCGGCCTATGGCTACACCTTC CASSQDSFPAYGYTF TRBV7-9 15 - - TRBJ1-2
TGTGCCAGCAGTGAACTTTCTAGCGGAAGACCTCCAAACGAGCAGTACTTC CASSELSSGRPPNEQYF TRBV6-1 17 - TRBD2 TRBJ2-7
TGTGCCAGCAGCTTAGTAGGGACTACATCCTTCGAGCAGTACTTC CASSLVGTTSFEQYF TRBV7-2 15 - TRBD2 TRBJ2-7
TGTGCCAGCGGCACCGGAGGGGTAGGTAATTCACCCCTCCACTTT CASGTGGVGNSPLHF TRBV27 15 - - TRBJ1-6
TGTGCCAGCAGTGAGACGGGGCTAGCGGGAGAACATGAGCAGTTCTTC CASSETGLAGEHEQFF TRBV25-1 16 - TRBD2 TRBJ2-1
TGTGCCAGTAGTATAGATGGACAGGGATCGAACGAGCAGTACTTC CASSIDGQGSNEQYF TRBV19 15 - TRBD1 TRBJ2-7
TGTGCCAGCAGCTTGGGTGGCGGGAGACCATACGAGCAGTACTTC CASSLGGGRPYEQYF TRBV5-6 15 - TRBD2 TRBJ2-7
TGTGCCAGCTCACCAAACCCCTCGGGGACTGAAGCTTTCTTT CASSPNPSGTEAFF TRBV18 14 - - TRBJ1-1
TGTGCCAGCAGAAAGACCGTAGGGGGGAGGGGGAATGAGCAGTTCTTC CASRKTVGGRGNEQFF TRBV27 16 - - TRBJ2-1
TGTGCCAGCAGTCCGGGGGTCCGGTTCAATTTT CASSPGVRFNF TRBV28 11 - - TRBJ2-3
TGTGCCAGTAGTATAGGGGGGACAGCTAATCAGCCCCAGCATTTT CASSIGGTANQPQHF TRBV19 15 - TRBD1 TRBJ1-5
TGTGCCAGCTCACCACAAGACAGGGGCGGCTATGGCTACACCTTC CASSPQDRGGYGYTF TRBV18 15 few TRBD1 TRBJ1-2
TGTGCCAGCAGTGGGGACAGGGGGCTGTCTCAGCCCCAGCATTTT CASSGDRGLSQPQHF TRBV27 15 once TRBD1 TRBJ1-5
TGTGCCAGCAGTTACGCGACAGGGACTAGAGACACTGAAGCTTTCTTT CASSYATGTRDTEAFF TRBV6-5 16 few TRBD1 TRBJ1-1
TGTGCCAACTCGGTGGGACTTAACACCGGGGAGCTGTTTTTT CANSVGLNTGELFF TRBV2 14 few - TRBJ2-2
TGCGCCAGCAGCTTGGGCGGGAGCAGCAATGAGCAGTTCTTC CASSLGGSSNEQFF TRBV5-1 14 - TRBD2 TRBJ2-1
TGCAGCGTTGAAACAGGGGATCAGCCCCAGCATTTT CSVETGDQPQHF TRBV29-1 12 few TRBD1 TRBJ1-5
TGTGCCACCAGCAGAGATCACGGGGTGGGTACGGCAGATACGCAGTATTTT CATSRDHGVGTADTQYF TRBV15 17 - - TRBJ2-3
TGTGCCAGTAGTATAGGGACAGGGGGCAACACCGGGGAGCTGTTTTTT CASSIGTGGNTGELFF TRBV19 16 - TRBD1 TRBJ2-2
TGCAGCGTTATCCAGGGTAGCTATGGCTACACCTTC CSVIQGSYGYTF TRBV29-1 12 - - TRBJ1-2
TGTGCCAGCAGTTCGCCCAGCGCTAGCGGGAGGGCCTGGGATGAGCAGTTCTTC CASSSPSASGRAWDEQFF TRBV27 18 - TRBD2 TRBJ2-1
TGTGCCTGGAGTGGCCAAACGAGACAGCTGAACACTGAAGCTTTCTTT CAWSGQTRQLNTEAFF TRBV30 16 - - TRBJ1-1
TGTGCCAGCAGTCGAACGACAGGGTCCTCTGGAAACACCATATATTTT CASSRTTGSSGNTIYF TRBV6-6 16 - TRBD1 TRBJ1-3
TGTGCCATCAGTGATACAGGGTTAAGGGGCTATGGCTACACCTTC CAISDTGLRGYGYTF TRBV10-3 15 - - TRBJ1-2
TGTGCCAGCAGCCATGACAGGGGCACTGAAGCTTTCTTT CASSHDRGTEAFF TRBV14 13 once TRBD1 TRBJ1-1
TGTGCCAGCAGCTTAGAGAGCTCCTATAATTCACCCCTCCACTTT CASSLESSYNSPLHF TRBV7-2 15 - - TRBJ1-6
TGCGCCAGCAGCTCCAGACTAGGGAAAGGCGAGCAGTACTTC CASSSRLGKGEQYF TRBV10-1 14 few - TRBJ2-7
TGTGCCAGCAGCGGAACAGCCAGCTCTGGAAACACCATATATTTT CASSGTASSGNTIYF TRBV9 15 - - TRBJ1-3
TGTGCCAGCAGCGTAGCACCGGGACAGGCCTACGAGCAGTACTTC CASSVAPGQAYEQYF TRBV9 15 - TRBD1 TRBJ2-7
TGTGCCAGCAGCGCTCCGGGACAGCTCTATGGCTACACCTTC CASSAPGQLYGYTF TRBV28 14 - TRBD1 TRBJ1-2
TGTGCCAGCAGCTTGGGACTAGCGGGAGAGACCCAGTACTTC CASSLGLAGETQYF TRBV7-9 14 - TRBD2 TRBJ2-5
TGCGCCAGCAGCCAGATGGTTTCCGGGAGAGAGACCCAGTACTTC CASSQMVSGRETQYF TRBV4-1 15 - - TRBJ2-5
TGTGCCAGCTCCCGGGACAGCAACTACGAGCAGTACTTC CASSRDSNYEQYF TRBV6-4 13 - TRBD1 TRBJ2-7
TGTGCCACCAGTGATTTTACAGGGACTAATGAAAAACTGTTTTTT CATSDFTGTNEKLFF TRBV24-1 15 - - TRBJ1-4
TGTGCCAGCAGTGAACTAGCGGGAGGGACAGATACGCAGTATTTT CASSELAGGTDTQYF TRBV27 15 - TRBD2 TRBJ2-3
TGTGCCACCAGTGATTTGAAGAGCGGGAGGTACGAGCAGTACTTC CATSDLKSGRYEQYF TRBV24-1 15 - TRBD2 TRBJ2-7
TGTGCCAGCAGGGACACGGGGGGGGCGAATCAGCCCCAGCATTTT CASRDTGGANQPQHF TRBV6-5 15 - - TRBJ1-5
TGTGCCACCAGCAGAGAGGACAGCACTAACTATGGCTACACCTTC CATSREDSTNYGYTF TRBV15 15 - - TRBJ1-2
TGTGCCAGCAGCCAATTCACAGGCCTCTCCTACGAGCAGTACTTC CASSQFTGLSYEQYF TRBV3-1/TRBV3-2 15 - - TRBJ2-7
TGTGCCAGCAGCCCCGTAAGTAGCGGGAGTACCTACGAGCAGTACTTC CASSPVSSGSTYEQYF TRBV7-8 16 - TRBD2 TRBJ2-7
TGTGCCACCAGTGATCCCGGACTAGATTCTAAGAGGAATGAGCAGTTCTTC CATSDPGLDSKRNEQFF TRBV24-1 17 - TRBD2 TRBJ2-1
TGTGCCAGTCTAGCTCCTCGCAGGAGGGAAACTGAAGCTTTCTTT CASLAPRRRETEAFF TRBV5-6 15 - - TRBJ1-1
TGCAGCGTGATGACAGGGGTTGGAACTGAAGCTTTCTTT CSVMTGVGTEAFF TRBV29-1 13 - TRBD1 TRBJ1-1
TGCGCCAGCAGCTCCGGGACTAGCGGCCAAGAGACCCAGTACTTC CASSSGTSGQETQYF TRBV5-1 15 - TRBD2 TRBJ2-5
TGTGCCAGCAGCCCCCAGGGACAGGGGGAGTCACCCCTCCACTTT CASSPQGQGESPLHF TRBV11-3 15 - TRBD1 TRBJ1-6
TGTGCCAGTAGTGACCGGGACAGGGGAAGTTACGAGCAGTACTTC CASSDRDRGSYEQYF TRBV19 15 - TRBD1 TRBJ2-7
TGTGCCAGTAGTGGCCGACAGGGAAGTAGGCCCTCTGGAAACACCATATATTTT CASSGRQGSRPSGNTIYF TRBV19 18 - TRBD1 TRBJ1-3
TGTGCCAGCAGTAGGACAGGGAGGCGTAATGAGGAGCTGTTTTTT CASSRTGRRNEELFF TRBV27 15 - TRBD1 TRBJ2-2
TGTGCCAGCTCCCCCGGGACAGCAGGCTATGGCTACACCTTC CASSPGTAGYGYTF TRBV18 14 - TRBD1 TRBJ1-2
TGCGCCAGCAGCCAAGGGCCGCGGGAGACCCAGTACTTC CASSQGPRETQYF TRBV4-3 13 - - TRBJ2-5
TGTGCCAGCTCACGGGAAACAGGGGGCGCGTCTAATGAAAAACTGTTTTTT CASSRETGGASNEKLFF TRBV18 17 - TRBD1 TRBJ1-4
TGTGCCAGCAGTAGACAGGGTTACGAGCAGTACTTC CASSRQGYEQYF TRBV2 12 - TRBD1 TRBJ2-7